The 15 T cell receptor beta chains reported below all come from one sample, sequenced in a study of T cell responses to AZD1222 COVID-19 vaccine. Clones were read by immunoSEQ multiplex PCR, and TCRdb kept only the in-frame ones, dropping some. Among approximately 150,000 clones listed, almost 95% were seen once. Sequences were derived from peripheral blood, sampled 28 days after the second AZD1222 dose. These receptors were taken from an adult who received the AZD1222 COVID-19 vaccine.

The V call is TRBV15, the J call TRBJ2-1; D ambiguous. The CDR3 has 13 amino acids. Trimming removed 0 bases at V and 10 bases at J, with 10 bases between. The germline CDR1 and CDR2 sequences are LNHNV and YYDKDF (reference sequence). The CDR3 nucleotides read TGTGCCACCAGCAGAGATCTTGGCCGGGAGCAGTTCTTC. Translated, it gives CATSRDLGREQFF. Full variable domain (rest looked up from reference TRBV15 and TRBJ2-1): DAMVIQNPRYQVTQFGKPVTLSCSQTLNHNVMYWYQQKSSQAPKLLFHYYDKDFNNEADTPDNFQSRRPNTSFCFLDIRSPGLGDTAMYLCATSRDLGREQFFGPGTRLTVL.

The rearrangement links TRBV18 to TRBJ1-2, with 8 bases identical to TRBD1. CDR3 length: 14 residues. Germline V lookup: CDR1 KGHSH, CDR2 LQKENI. V was clipped by 5 bases and J by 8 bases; unmatched bases: 10. The CDR3 DNA follows: TGTGCCAGCTCAAGCGACCAGGGGGCCAGCGGCTACACCTTC. It yields the protein CASSSDQGASGYTF.

DNA for the CDR3: TGTGCCAGCAGCTGGCGGGACTGGCAAAACGACAATGAGCAGTTCTTC. This translates into CASSWRDWQNDNEQFF. This sequence joins TRBV5-5 and TRBJ2-1; possibly TRBD2 for D (6 bases). This CDR3 contains 16 residues. V was clipped by 3 bases and J by 5 bases, with 18 bases between them. Germline V gene sequence: CDR1 SGHKS, CDR2 YYEKEE (reference sequence).

This chain links TRBV28 with TRBJ2-7, with D possibly being TRBD2 (7 bases). Germline CDR1 reads MDHEN; CDR2 reads SYDVKM. The CDR3 covers 16 residues. V shed 7 bases and J shed 3 bases, with 22 bases lying between them. The DNA for the CDR3 is TGTGCCAGCATATCACGCGGGGGAGGGGGAAGCTACGAGCAGTACGTC. This gives the protein CASISRGGGGSYEQYV.

This chain connects TRBV6-5 to TRBJ2-3; D is perhaps TRBD2 (5 bases). CDR3 length equals 14 residues. CDR1 and CDR2 (germline): MNHEY, SVGAGI. Deletions cut 6 bases from V and 8 bases from J, with 18 bases between. The CDR3 coding sequence is TGTGCCAGCAGAGACAACCTAGCAAGTGGTACGCAGTATTTT. It yields the protein CASRDNLASGTQYF.

The rearrangement links TRBV4-2 to TRBJ2-7; D tentatively reads TRBD1 or TRBD2 (6 bases each). Germline assignment: CDR1 LGHNA and CDR2 YNFKEQ. The V and J ends lost 1 base and 5 bases respectively, with 15 bases between them. The CDR3 runs to 15 residues. The CDR3: CASSQAPSGGHEQYF. The DNA of the CDR3 is TGTGCCAGCAGCCAAGCCCCTTCTGGGGGGCACGAGCAGTACTTC.

This clone was seen a handful of times. This chain links TRBV19 with TRBJ1-2, with D perhaps TRBD1 (6 bases). Germline CDR1 LNHDA, CDR2 SQIVND (reference sequence). Trimming took off 0 bases at V and 3 bases at J, with 11 bases between the two ends. The length of the CDR3 is 15 residues. The CDR3 spells CASSIDLAGDYGYTF. CDR3 nucleotides: TGTGCCAGTAGTATAGATTTGGCAGGGGACTATGGCTACACCTTC.

The chain links TRBV12-3 or TRBV12-4 to TRBJ2-1; the D is unclear. Trimming took 7 bases from V and 9 from J, leaving 10 bases between them. This CDR3 contains 11 residues. The CDR3 sequence: CASTLSSEQFF. The CDR3 bases are TGTGCCAGCACCCTTAGCTCTGAGCAGTTCTTC.

This clone was observed a single time. CDR3 loop: CASSQVASGSSYEQYF. The CDR3, as DNA: TGCGCCAGCAGCCAAGTTGCTAGCGGTAGCTCCTACGAGCAGTACTTC. J is TRBJ2-7 and V is TRBV4-1; TRBD2 matches at 7 bases. Germline V gives CDR1 MGHRA, CDR2 YSYEKL. Trimming at V came to 1 base and at J to 0 bases, leaving 6 bases not matched to a gene. The CDR3 consists of 16 residues.

This clone was seen a handful of times. V and J are TRBV18 and TRBJ2-7; weak D call: TRBD1 (5 bases). Germline V gives CDR1 KGHSH, CDR2 LQKENI. Deletions cut 5 bases from V and 4 bases from J, with 9 bases between. The CDR3 runs 12 residues. As DNA, the CDR3 is TGTGCCAGCTCATCACAGGATTACGAGCAGTACGTC. It translates to CASSSQDYEQYV.

J is TRBJ2-5 and V is TRBV9, with D hard to call. The CDR3 is 12 amino acids. The V and J ends lost 3 bases and 4 bases respectively, with 7 bases between them. Per germline, CDR1 SGDLS and CDR2 YYNGEE. CDR3 bases: TGTGCCAGCAGCGGACTCTCAGAGACCCAGTACTTC. It translates to CASSGLSETQYF. Using reference TRBV9 and TRBJ2-5 for the parts outside the CDR3, the full variable domain is DSGVTQTPKHLITATGQRVTLRCSPRSGDLSVYWYQQSLDQGLQFLIQYYNGEERAKGNILERFSAQQFPDLHSELNLSSLELGDSALYFCASSGLSETQYFGPGTRLLVL.

The V and J genes are TRBV28 and TRBJ2-5; no clear D. Trimming shortened V by 8 bases and J by 0 bases, and 7 bases separated the two germline ends. Germline V gene sequence: CDR1 MDHEN, CDR2 SYDVKM. The CDR3 totals 12 residues. CDR3 protein: CASSTYQETQYF. CDR3 bases: TGTGCCAGCTCCACCTACCAAGAGACCCAGTACTTC.

This chain connects TRBV15 to TRBJ1-5, with D uncertain. CDR1 is LNHNV, CDR2 YYDKDF, per germline (reference sequence). This CDR3 contains 12 residues. Between the trimmed V and J ends, which lost 1 base and 3 bases, there was a span of 1 base. CDR3 sequence: CATSRANQPQHF. The CDR3 DNA is TGTGCCACCAGCAGAGCCAATCAGCCCCAGCATTTT.

J is TRBJ1-2 and V is TRBV5-4, with unresolved D. V lost 1 base, J lost 2 bases, and 12 bases lay in between. This CDR3 is 15 amino acids long. Looked up from germline, CDR1 is SGHNT and CDR2 is YYREEE (reference sequence). Here the CDR3 reads CASSLYSARNYGYTF. CDR3 sequence (DNA): TGTGCCAGCAGCTTGTACAGCGCCAGGAACTATGGCTACACCTTC.

The rearrangement uses TRBV4-1 and TRBJ2-7; 8 bases are a match to TRBD1. The CDR3 is 17 residues long. V was clipped by 1 base and J by 3 bases; unmatched bases: 11. From germline, CDR1 is MGHRA and CDR2 YSYEKL. CDR3 amino acids: CASSQVLDRGTNYEQYF. The CDR3 bases are TGCGCCAGCAGCCAAGTATTAGACAGGGGTACAAACTACGAGCAGTACTTC.